This T cell receptor beta chain was retrieved from a study of blood T cells in healthy people across ages. Remarks on this clonotype: As yet, its antigen is unknown. A read error may be the cause here, since a much bigger clone is one base away.

V lost 6 bases, J lost 1 base, and 7 bases stayed unmatched. This CDR3 region has 15 residues. The germline V gene encodes CDR1 DFQATT and CDR2 SNEGSKA (reference sequence). Study results and limitations: TCR beta diversity, measured per million T cells, fell in a roughly linear way with age.

With a J-beta primer mix and a sample-barcoded 5' primer, a second PCR ran about 7 to 12 cycles. The study obtained at least 2.5 million CDR3-containing paired-end reads from every sample. MiXCR was run by TCRdb on the 5' RACE reads, yielding one entry per CDR3 protein. The data contain around 1.5 million distinct CDR3 sequences, almost 35% of them singletons. Roughly 9.2 milliliters of peripheral blood were drawn from each donor into EDTA-treated tubes. At least 5 micrograms of total RNA were extracted per sample. The genes are TRBV20-1 and TRBJ2-4, with 9 nucleotides matching TRBD1. Material for sequencing was blood. This clonotype was obtained from a woman in her twenties or thirties in good health. The CDR3 loop reads CSAEVGQGAKNIQYF. The CDR3 DNA reads as TGCAGTGCCGAGGTAGGACAGGGGGCCAAAAACATTCAGTACTTC.